This T cell receptor (beta chain) is drawn from a study of T cell repertoires in cytomegalovirus infection. Study as a whole: Use of recently identified HLA-C-restricted and well-studied HLA-B-restricted CMV epitopes was part of the study. Public TCR beta signatures indicated both CMV infection and matching HLA type.

Remarks on this clonotype: The antigen is unknown.

Trimming cost V 2 bases and J 5 bases; bases outside gene matches: 9. CDR1 is MNHEY and CDR2 is SVGEGT in the germline V gene. The CDR3 sequence is 18 residues long. MiXCR, applied by TCRdb to the reads, yields one record per CDR3 protein. Of 380,000 or so distinct CDR3 sequences listed, approximately 35% are singletons. General study findings and limits: Individuals carrying CMV plus the relevant HLA were identified by cumulative frequency of public TCR beta families.

The rearrangement links TRBV6-2 or TRBV6-3 to TRBJ2-1, with TRBD2 matching over 13 bases. The material sequenced was cultured PBMCs, taken from culture after CMV antigen stimulation. The receptor's source is a human donor in good health (CMV status not recorded). Some clones in this sample may be carry-over from other donors' samples. The CDR3 region is CASSYRLGTSGTNNEQFF. The CDR3 nucleotides are TGTGCCAGCAGTTACCGGCTTGGGACTAGCGGGACTAACAATGAGCAGTTCTTC.